The 5 T cell receptor beta chains below come from one sample, sequenced in a study of T-cell memory formation after mild COVID-19 (dated by TCRdb to about 2021). The method was 5' RACE. The sequencer was an Illumina NovaSeq 6000. TCRdb itself trimmed the public reads at Q25 with fastp, ran MiXCR and retained productive beta chains. Each entry is one CDR3 protein sequence, shown with its most common DNA and genes. A total of around 390,000 distinct CDR3 sequences appear in this sample, about a sixth of them only once. The ten largest account for about a fifth of the sample. The sample taken for sequencing was PBMCs or a T cell subset sorted from them (not recorded which). The receptors were gathered from a man younger than 35 who had mild COVID-19 (a few samples of this study predate the infection). The sample titles of this study are shuffled in the database, so cell type and time point are left out; the donor was told from shared clones.

The chain joins TRBV4-3 to TRBJ2-7; 7 bases align to TRBD1. The J segment lost 5 bases and the V segment lost 0 bases, leaving 10 bases of the junction unmatched. The CDR3 totals 16 residues. Per the germline V gene, CDR1 is LGHNA and CDR2 is YSLEER. The CDR3 coding sequence is TGCGCCAGCAGCCAAGAGTGGCGACAGGGATCCCACGAGCAGTACTTC. As protein: CASSQEWRQGSHEQYF.

The V call is TRBV5-6, the J call TRBJ1-1, with D hard to call. CDR1 is SGHDT, CDR2 YYEEEE, per germline. CDR3 length equals 14 residues. Between the trimmed V and J ends, which lost 2 bases and 4 bases, there was a span of 12 bases. The CDR3 DNA is TGTGCCAGCAGCTTTCACGGGTTCGGCACTGAAGCTTTCTTT. Residues: CASSFHGFGTEAFF.

This clonotype was picked up a small number of times. The rearrangement uses TRBV6-5 and TRBJ2-2; D unresolved. Germline V gives CDR1 MNHEY, CDR2 SVGAGI. This CDR3 is 13 amino acids long. V was shortened by 4 bases and J by 7 bases, with 10 bases between the two germline ends. DNA of the CDR3: TGTGCCAGCAGTTTTTTAACTGGCGGGGAGCTGTTTTTT. It is translated as CASSFLTGGELFF.

This clonotype has a handful of counts. The gene calls are TRBV5-1 and TRBJ2-7; D not certain. V gave up 0 bases and J gave up 2 bases, with 9 bases separating them. CDR3 length: 14 amino acids. The germline CDR1 and CDR2 sequences are SGHRS and YFSETQ. The CDR3 loop is CASSLAVDPYEQYF. CDR3 nucleotide sequence: TGCGCCAGCAGCTTGGCCGTGGACCCCTACGAGCAGTACTTC.

The chain links TRBV3-1 to TRBJ2-5, with 8 bases aligning to TRBD2. V lost 1 base, J lost 7 bases, and 11 bases stayed unmatched. CDR1 and CDR2 from the germline V gene are LGHDT and YNNKEL (reference sequence). The length of the CDR3 is 16 residues. CDR3 sequence: CASSQGSAGGRGTQYF. The CDR3 DNA sequence: TGTGCCAGCAGCCAAGGAAGCGCGGGGGGCCGGGGGACCCAGTACTTC.